This T cell receptor (beta chain) was found in a study of blood T cell repertoires in COVID-19 (dated by TCRdb to the early 2020s). Regarding the research as a whole: Collaborator samples came from the United States, Italy and Spain and covered acute and convalescent phases of COVID-19. The material from the prospective study consisted of cDNA or gDNA derived from T cells, B-cell-depleted T cells, or PBMCs. Subjects who had been exposed to COVID-19, were actively infected with it, or had recovered from it provided the deeply sampled blood TCRbeta repertoires that made up the dataset. The repertoires were made available in a free public database intended to serve as a resource for research on the immune response to SARS-CoV-2. The samples were drawn from the first 160 participants of the ongoing ImmuneRACE study and from more than 1,000 subjects provided by 6 global collaborators. Nearly every sample came with metadata listing a de-identified subject ID, COVID-19 status, age in years and sex. HLA class I and class II types, where available, came from metadata supplied by the sample provider rather than from assay-based typing. The study at large found these results: How much clinical and demographic metadata was included differed by source and by participant, and the metadata was provided uncurated.

Whole blood was collected in K2EDTA tubes by collaborating institutions according to the institutions' own protocols. For TCRbeta analysis, collaborators shipped samples in one of three forms: frozen whole blood, isolated PBMCs, or DNA extracted from either of those sample types. TCRbeta CDR3 regions were amplified from genomic DNA by means of the immunoSEQ Assay, a bias-controlled multiplex PCR. The published analysis was carried out like this. Within the assay, amplification of reference gene primers was used to estimate how many nucleated cells each sample contained. Sequence reads were collapsed and filtered to measure the absolute abundance of every unique TCRbeta CDR3 rearrangement. For each sample, productive Simpson clonality was calculated by taking the square root of Simpson's diversity index across productive rearrangements. The immuneACCESS repertoire file appears here via TCRdb, limited to in-frame rearrangements. These files lack a portion of the clones; in checked studies, under half of the deficit traces to unresolved V genes, and the cause of the others is not known. V and J calls plus clone size are reproduced from that table; the DNA served to infer D and trimming. The sample profile shows approximately 200,000 clones; about 85% of them were found once. The leading ten clones occupy less than 3% of the sample.

Looking up the germline V gene (reference sequence) yields CDR1 GTSNPN and CDR2 SVGIG. Between the V and J ends, shortened by 5 bases and 2 bases respectively, the junction contains 9 bases. The CDR3 has 12 amino acids, counting the end cysteine and phenylalanine. The retained sequence is limited to the CDR3, 36 bases, with the frame set at the first base. Comments on this clone: There is no known antigen for this receptor. Base qualities are not provided; no much larger clone lies one nucleotide away.

Sequences were obtained from peripheral blood. The receptor's source is a woman aged 25 to 45 with active or convalescent COVID-19. Recombination joined TRBV30 with TRBJ2-5; matching of 5 bases hints at TRBD1 as the D gene. The bases are TGTGCCTGGGCGCGGACACAAGAGACCCAGTACTTC. Translated, this is CAWARTQETQYF.